This T cell receptor (beta chain) was captured in a study of vaccination and CD4 T cells after COVID-19. Note on this clonotype: Its target is unknown.

The Oncomine TCR Beta short-read assay generated sequence data from the DNA of cultured CD4+ T cells. Genomic DNA extraction was carried out from cultured CD4+ T cells. A single record per CDR3 protein comes from TCRdb applying MiXCR to the PCR reads. The sample includes some 16,000 distinct CDR3 sequences, approximately 53% of them seen just once. Findings of the study overall: A nonsignificant rise from approximately 21 to 38 was seen in the median number of SARS-CoV-2-reactive clonotypes.

The sample's treatment: approximately nine-day PBMC culture with coronavirus spike peptide pools or control peptides (ViraFEST assay). ViraFEST relied on peptide pools to expand antigen-specific T cells; the TCRs were sequenced afterward. The source is a human donor who had recovered from COVID-19. Sequencing was done on a sample of CD4+ T cells from blood, cultured in vitro.

The CDR3 DNA reads as TGTGCCAGCTCACCACAGGGGTTGGATGGCTACACCTTC. Amino acid sequence: CASSPQGLDGYTF. The V call is TRBV18, the J call TRBJ1-2; D possibly corresponds to TRBD1 (5 bases). The CDR3 has 13 amino acids. V gave up 1 base and J gave up 6 bases, with 9 bases separating them. The germline V gene has CDR1 KGHSH and CDR2 LQKENI.